These T cell receptor beta chains were read from a single sample in a study of blood T cell repertoires in COVID-19. TCRdb's table, derived via immunoSEQ multiplex PCR, lists solely in-frame clones and lacks some. The table includes 95,000 or so clones, around 85% detected once. Sequencing was carried out using peripheral blood. These receptors came from a man at least 80 years old with active or convalescent COVID-19. Both conserved end residues are part of each CDR3. The D gene is left open where the match is weak. The listing skips clone size in some rows; elsewhere it reads once, few, many or a size class.

>TRBD1|TRBJ1-6|few|TRBV28|15
CASSPRTGAGSPLHF
TGTGCCAGCAGTCCCCGGACAGGGGCGGGTTCACCCCTCCACTTT
>.|TRBJ2-1|.|TRBV10-3|13
CAIRFDRNNEQFF
TGTGCCATCAGGTTCGACAGAAACAATGAGCAGTTCTTC
>TRBD1|TRBJ1-1|.|TRBV5-4|14
CASSPRQGIAEAFF
TGTGCCAGCAGCCCACGACAGGGGATCGCTGAAGCTTTCTTT
>TRBD1|TRBJ1-4|.|TRBV5-4|16
CASSLDGTGDNEKLFF
TGTGCCAGCAGCTTGGATGGGACAGGGGATAATGAAAAACTGTTTTTT
>.|TRBJ2-7|.|TRBV5-3|15
CARTSLRPSSYEQYF
TGTGCCAGAACCTCCTTGCGGCCCAGCTCCTACGAGCAGTACTTC
>.|TRBJ1-1|.|TRBV27|15
CASSPEELANTEAFF
TGTGCCAGCAGCCCGGAGGAACTTGCGAACACTGAAGCTTTCTTT
>.|TRBJ2-5|.|TRBV6-5|16
CASSYSAGGNQETQYF
TGTGCCAGCAGTTACTCGGCAGGGGGGAACCAAGAGACCCAGTACTTC
>TRBD1|TRBJ2-7|.|TRBV7-9|14
CASGPGQVNYEQYF
TGTGCCAGCGGACCGGGACAGGTTAATTACGAGCAGTACTTC
>TRBD1|TRBJ1-5|.|TRBV19|19
CASSIDRDRKALSNQPQHF
TGTGCCAGTAGTATTGATAGGGACAGGAAGGCCCTTAGCAATCAGCCCCAGCATTTT
>.|TRBJ1-3|few|TRBV7-9|11
CASSLGDPIYF
TGTGCCAGCAGCCTCGGAGACCCCATATATTTT
>.|TRBJ2-7|once|TRBV7-2|16
CASSLDSASWSYEQYF
TGTGCCAGCAGCTTAGACTCGGCTAGTTGGTCCTACGAGCAGTACTTC
>TRBD1|TRBJ1-1|.|TRBV2|16
CASSPRTGGLNTEAFF
TGTGCCAGCAGTCCTCGGACAGGGGGCCTGAACACTGAAGCTTTCTTT
>.|TRBJ1-3|.|TRBV6-4|12
CANPGDGNTIYF
TGTGCCAACCCCGGAGACGGAAACACCATATATTTT
>.|TRBJ2-3|.|TRBV7-2|16
CASNSDPTGRADTQYF
TGTGCCAGCAACTCCGACCCCACAGGAAGAGCAGATACGCAGTATTTT
>TRBD1|TRBJ1-2|.|TRBV5-4|16
CASSPVPGQTPGGYTF
TGTGCCAGCAGCCCCGTCCCGGGACAGACCCCGGGGGGCTACACCTTC
>.|TRBJ2-2|.|TRBV10-3|17
CAISESRTASNTGELFF
TGTGCCATCAGTGAGTCAAGGACAGCGTCCAACACCGGGGAGCTGTTTTTT
>TRBD2|TRBJ2-4|.|TRBV6-6|15
CASSWTSGGKNIQYF
TGTGCCAGCAGCTGGACTAGCGGGGGCAAAAACATTCAGTACTTC
>TRBD2|TRBJ2-1|.|TRBV14|11
CASRGGDEQFF
TGTGCCAGCAGGGGAGGGGATGAGCAGTTCTTC
>.|TRBJ2-2|once|TRBV7-3|16
CASSLNAGENTGELFF
TGTGCCAGCAGCTTAAATGCAGGCGAGAACACCGGGGAGCTGTTTTTT
>TRBD1|TRBJ1-2|.|TRBV5-4|13
CAIGQGAGYGYTF
TGTGCCATCGGACAGGGGGCAGGCTATGGCTACACCTTC
>.|TRBJ2-1|.|TRBV18|16
CASSPGGRSSYNEQFF
TGTGCCAGCTCCCCGGGGGGCAGGAGCTCCTACAATGAGCAGTTCTTC
>.|TRBJ1-2|.|TRBV9|12
CASSGTGYGYTF
TGTGCCAGCAGCGGAACAGGGTATGGCTACACCTTC
>TRBD1|TRBJ2-7|.|TRBV7-2|14
CASSYQTGPYEQYF
TGTGCCAGCAGCTACCAGACAGGGCCGTACGAGCAGTACTTC
>.|TRBJ2-7|.|TRBV27|16
CASSITGNRATYEQYF
TGTGCCAGCAGTATTACGGGGAACAGGGCGACCTACGAGCAGTACTTC
>.|TRBJ1-2|.|TRBV19|16
CASTATGYSLSYGYTF
TGTGCCAGTACTGCAACAGGATACTCTCTCTCCTATGGCTACACCTTC
>.|TRBJ2-5|.|TRBV9|14
CASTSTRDQETQYF
TGTGCCAGCACCTCTACGCGGGACCAAGAGACCCAGTACTTC
>.|TRBJ2-7|.|TRBV2|15
CASVESQGYPYEQYF
TGTGCCAGTGTAGAGTCCCAGGGGTACCCCTACGAGCAGTACTTC
>.|TRBJ1-4|.|TRBV6-6|15
CASSYYGQPNEKLFF
TGTGCCAGCAGTTACTATGGACAGCCCAATGAAAAACTGTTTTTT
>.|TRBJ2-7|.|TRBV28|14
CASTETPSSYEQYF
TGTGCCAGCACTGAGACTCCCAGCTCCTACGAGCAGTACTTC
>.|TRBJ2-2|.|TRBV6-5|14
CASSYVRPSGELFF
TGTGCCAGCAGTTACGTGAGGCCCTCCGGGGAGCTGTTTTTT
>.|TRBJ1-2|once|TRBV11-3|20
CASSLDFRWAGTSENGGYTF
TGTGCCAGCAGCTTAGATTTTAGGTGGGCCGGGACATCGGAAAACGGTGGCTACACCTTC
>.|TRBJ1-4|.|TRBV5-5|16
CASSLAAEATNEKLFF
TGTGCCAGCAGCTTGGCCGCAGAGGCAACTAATGAAAAACTGTTTTTT
>.|TRBJ1-3|.|TRBV5-1|14
CASSRTTTGDTIYF
TGCGCCAGCAGCCGGACAACCACGGGGGACACCATATATTTT
>TRBD1|TRBJ1-1|.|TRBV30|14
CAWSLTTGDTEAFF
TGTGCCTGGAGTTTAACTACAGGGGACACTGAAGCTTTCTTT
>.|TRBJ2-7|.|TRBV9|14
CASSVGWTEREQYF
TGTGCCAGCAGCGTAGGGTGGACAGAGAGGGAGCAGTACTTC
>.|TRBJ2-7|once|TRBV6-2/TRBV6-3|16
CASSSFGREWDYEQYF
TGTGCCAGCAGTTCCTTCGGCCGGGAATGGGACTACGAGCAGTACTTC
>.|TRBJ1-4|few|TRBV11-2|17
CASSLDPRSDANEKLFF
TGTGCCAGCAGCTTAGATCCTAGGAGTGATGCTAATGAAAAACTGTTTTTT
>TRBD1|TRBJ2-7|.|TRBV7-2|13
CASSLTRGPEQYF
TGTGCCAGCAGCCTAACCAGGGGGCCCGAGCAGTACTTC
>TRBD1|TRBJ1-6|.|TRBV4-1|17
CASSQDRGDSIGSPLHF
TGCGCCAGCAGCCAGGACAGGGGGGATTCGATTGGTTCACCCCTCCACTTT
>.|TRBJ1-5|.|TRBV10-2|13
CASRDNRNQPQHF
TGCGCCAGCAGGGACAACAGGAATCAGCCCCAGCATTTT
>TRBD2|TRBJ2-5|.|TRBV4-2|17
CASSLYLAGGFQETQYF
TGTGCCAGCAGCCTATACCTAGCGGGGGGCTTCCAAGAGACCCAGTACTTC
>TRBD1|TRBJ2-5|.|TRBV7-9|15
CASSQGQSGQETQYF
TGTGCCAGCAGCCAGGGACAGTCGGGGCAAGAGACCCAGTACTTC
>TRBD2|TRBJ2-3|.|TRBV7-9|18
CASSLASGGTPSTDTQYF
TGTGCCAGCAGCTTAGCTAGCGGGGGAACACCTAGCACAGATACGCAGTATTTT
>.|TRBJ1-1|.|TRBV7-2|13
CASSRTANTEAFF
TGTGCCAGCAGCCGGACAGCGAACACTGAAGCTTTCTTT
>.|TRBJ2-2|.|TRBV7-6|15
CASSLGLANTGELFF
TGTGCCAGCAGCTTAGGACTAGCGAACACCGGGGAGCTGTTTTTT
>.|TRBJ1-3|.|TRBV19|16
CASSQGTSTSGNTIYF
TGTGCCAGTAGTCAAGGGACTTCTACCTCTGGAAACACCATATATTTT
>TRBD1|TRBJ1-2|.|TRBV5-5|14
CASSGTGLSGGYTF
TGTGCCAGCAGCGGGACAGGGTTGAGCGGTGGCTACACCTTC
>.|TRBJ2-2|.|TRBV5-1|16
CASSLEVATNTGELFF
TGCGCCAGCAGCTTGGAGGTAGCAACGAACACCGGGGAGCTGTTTTTT
>.|TRBJ2-3|.|TRBV5-4|14
CASSSGLSTDTQYF
TGTGCCAGCAGCTCGGGACTGAGCACAGATACGCAGTATTTT
>TRBD2|TRBJ2-1|.|TRBV10-3|19
CAISVAPNVAGGLYNEQFF
TGTGCCATCAGTGTGGCCCCGAACGTAGCGGGGGGGCTATACAATGAGCAGTTCTTC
>.|TRBJ1-1|.|TRBV15|13
CATRQELDTEAFF
TGTGCCACCAGACAGGAGCTAGACACTGAAGCTTTCTTT
>.|TRBJ1-2|.|TRBV18|13
CASSDLTGYGYTF
TGTGCCAGCTCAGACCTTACAGGCTATGGCTACACCTTC
>TRBD1|TRBJ1-4|.|TRBV30|13
CASFRTGNEKLFF
TGTGCCTCATTCAGGACAGGGAACGAAAAACTGTTTTTT